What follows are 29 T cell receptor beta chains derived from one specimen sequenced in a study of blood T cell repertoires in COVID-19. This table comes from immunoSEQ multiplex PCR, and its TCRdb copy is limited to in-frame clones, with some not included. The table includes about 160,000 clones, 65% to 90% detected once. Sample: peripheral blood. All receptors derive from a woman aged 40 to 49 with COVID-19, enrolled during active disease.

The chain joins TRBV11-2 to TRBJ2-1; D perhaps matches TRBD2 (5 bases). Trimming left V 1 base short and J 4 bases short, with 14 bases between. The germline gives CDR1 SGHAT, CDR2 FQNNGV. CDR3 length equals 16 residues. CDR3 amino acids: CASSLAMAGRYNEQFF. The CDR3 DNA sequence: TGTGCCAGCAGCTTAGCGATGGCGGGCCGGTACAATGAGCAGTTCTTC. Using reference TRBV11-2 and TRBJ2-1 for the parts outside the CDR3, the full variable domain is EAGVAQSPRYKIIEKRQSVAFWCNPISGHATLYWYQQILGQGPKLLIQFQNNGVVDDSQLPKDRFSAERLKGVDSTLKIQPAKLEDSAVYLCASSLAMAGRYNEQFFGPGTRLTVL.

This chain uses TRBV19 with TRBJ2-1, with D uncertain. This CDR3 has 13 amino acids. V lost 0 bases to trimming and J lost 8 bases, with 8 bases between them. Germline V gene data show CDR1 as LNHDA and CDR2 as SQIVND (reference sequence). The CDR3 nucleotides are TGTGCCAGTAGTATAGATCGTGGCTATGAGCAGTTCTTC. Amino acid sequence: CASSIDRGYEQFF. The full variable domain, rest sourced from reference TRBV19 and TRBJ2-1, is DGGITQSPKYLFRKEGQNVTLSCEQNLNHDAMYWYRQDPGQGLRLIYYSQIVNDFQKGDIAEGYSVSREKKESFPLTVTSAQKNPTAFYLCASSIDRGYEQFFGPGTRLTVL.

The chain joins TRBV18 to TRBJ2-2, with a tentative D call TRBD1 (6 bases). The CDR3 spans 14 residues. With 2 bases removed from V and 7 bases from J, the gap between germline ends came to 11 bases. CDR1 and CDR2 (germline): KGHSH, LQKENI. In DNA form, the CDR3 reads TGTGCCAGCTCACCAAACAGGGTTGACGGGGAGCTGTTTTTT. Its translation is CASSPNRVDGELFF. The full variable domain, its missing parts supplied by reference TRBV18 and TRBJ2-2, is NAGVMQNPRHLVRRRGQEARLRCSPMKGHSHVYWYRQLPEEGLKFMVYLQKENIIDESGMPKERFSAEFPKEGPSILRIQQVVRGDSAAYFCASSPNRVDGELFFGEGSRLTVL.

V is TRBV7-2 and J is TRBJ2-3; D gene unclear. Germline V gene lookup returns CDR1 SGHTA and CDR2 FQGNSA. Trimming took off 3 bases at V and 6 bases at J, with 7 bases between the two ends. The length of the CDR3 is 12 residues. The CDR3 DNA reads TGTGCCAGCAGCTTCTTCGGGGATACGCAGTATTTT. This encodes CASSFFGDTQYF.

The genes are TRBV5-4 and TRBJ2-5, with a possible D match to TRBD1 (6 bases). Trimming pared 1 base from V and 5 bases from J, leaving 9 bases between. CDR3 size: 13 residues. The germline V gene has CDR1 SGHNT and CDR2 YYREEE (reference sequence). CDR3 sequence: CASSLNRVETQYF. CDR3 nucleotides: TGTGCCAGCAGCTTGAACAGGGTCGAGACCCAGTACTTC.

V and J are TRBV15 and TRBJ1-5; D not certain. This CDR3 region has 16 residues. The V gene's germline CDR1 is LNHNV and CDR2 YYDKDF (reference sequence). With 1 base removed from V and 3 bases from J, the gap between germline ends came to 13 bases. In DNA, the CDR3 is TGTGCCACCAGCAGAGTTACGGCAGACAACAATCAGCCCCAGCATTTT. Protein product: CATSRVTADNNQPQHF.

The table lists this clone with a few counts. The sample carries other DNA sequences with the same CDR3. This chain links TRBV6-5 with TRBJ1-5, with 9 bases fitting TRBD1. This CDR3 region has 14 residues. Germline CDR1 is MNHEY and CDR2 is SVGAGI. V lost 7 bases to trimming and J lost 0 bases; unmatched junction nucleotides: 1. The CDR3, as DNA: TGTGCCAGCACACAGGGGGCTAGCAATCAGCCCCAGCATTTT. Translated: CASTQGASNQPQHF.

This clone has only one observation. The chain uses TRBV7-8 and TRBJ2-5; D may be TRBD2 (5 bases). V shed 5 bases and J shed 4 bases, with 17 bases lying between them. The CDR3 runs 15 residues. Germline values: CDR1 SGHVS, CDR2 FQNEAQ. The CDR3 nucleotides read TGTGCCAGCAGCCTCAGCGGTGGGGTAGGAGAGACCCAGTACTTC. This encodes CASSLSGGVGETQYF.

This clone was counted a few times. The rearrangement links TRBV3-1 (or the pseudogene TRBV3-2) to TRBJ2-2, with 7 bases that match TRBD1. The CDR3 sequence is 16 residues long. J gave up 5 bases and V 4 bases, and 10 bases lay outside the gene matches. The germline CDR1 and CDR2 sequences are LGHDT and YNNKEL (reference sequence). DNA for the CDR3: TGTGCCAGCAGCCTTCGGACAGGTCGTGGTACCGGGGAGCTGTTTTTT. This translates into CASSLRTGRGTGELFF.

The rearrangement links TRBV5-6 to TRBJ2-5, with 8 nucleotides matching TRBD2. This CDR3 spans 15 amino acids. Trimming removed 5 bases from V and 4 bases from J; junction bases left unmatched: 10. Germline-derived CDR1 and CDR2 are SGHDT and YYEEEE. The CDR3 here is CASSQTGGIGETQYF. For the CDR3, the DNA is TGTGCCAGCAGTCAAACGGGGGGGATTGGAGAGACCCAGTACTTC.

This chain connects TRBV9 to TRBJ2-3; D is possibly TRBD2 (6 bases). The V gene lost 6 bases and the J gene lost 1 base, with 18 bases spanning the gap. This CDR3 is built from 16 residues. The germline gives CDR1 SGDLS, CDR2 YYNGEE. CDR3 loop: CASTSLGRGGTDTQYF. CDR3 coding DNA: TGTGCCAGCACCTCTTTGGGGCGGGGAGGCACAGATACGCAGTATTTT.

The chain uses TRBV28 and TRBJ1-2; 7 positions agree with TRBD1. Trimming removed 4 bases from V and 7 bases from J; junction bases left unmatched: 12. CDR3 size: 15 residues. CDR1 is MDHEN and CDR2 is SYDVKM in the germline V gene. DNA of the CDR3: TGTGCCAGCAGTTGGGGATCCAGGGGGGCGAGTGGCTACACCTTC. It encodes CASSWGSRGASGYTF.

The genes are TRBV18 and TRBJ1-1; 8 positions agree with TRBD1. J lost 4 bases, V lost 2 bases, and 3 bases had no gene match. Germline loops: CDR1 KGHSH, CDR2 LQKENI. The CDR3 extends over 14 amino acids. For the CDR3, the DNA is TGTGCCAGCTCACCAAACAGGGGGACCACTGAAGCTTTCTTT. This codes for CASSPNRGTTEAFF. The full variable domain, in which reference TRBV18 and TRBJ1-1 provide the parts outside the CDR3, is NAGVMQNPRHLVRRRGQEARLRCSPMKGHSHVYWYRQLPEEGLKFMVYLQKENIIDESGMPKERFSAEFPKEGPSILRIQQVVRGDSAAYFCASSPNRGTTEAFFGQGTRLTVV.

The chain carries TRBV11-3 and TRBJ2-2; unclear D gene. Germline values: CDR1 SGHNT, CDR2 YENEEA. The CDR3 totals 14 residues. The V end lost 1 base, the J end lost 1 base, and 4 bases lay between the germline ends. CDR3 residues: CASSLARNTGELFF. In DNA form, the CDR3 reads TGTGCCAGCAGCTTAGCGCGGAACACCGGGGAGCTGTTTTTT.

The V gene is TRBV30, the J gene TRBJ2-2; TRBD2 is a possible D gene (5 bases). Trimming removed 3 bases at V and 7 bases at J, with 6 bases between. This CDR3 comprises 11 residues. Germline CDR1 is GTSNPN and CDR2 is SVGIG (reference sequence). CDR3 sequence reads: CAWSAGGELFF. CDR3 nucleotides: TGTGCCTGGAGCGCGGGCGGGGAGCTGTTTTTT.

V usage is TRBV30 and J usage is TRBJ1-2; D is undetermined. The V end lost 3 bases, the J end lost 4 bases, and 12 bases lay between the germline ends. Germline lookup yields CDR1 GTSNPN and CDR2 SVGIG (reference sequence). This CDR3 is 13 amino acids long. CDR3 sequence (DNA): TGTGCCTGGAGGAACATAGGAGCCTATGGCTACACCTTC. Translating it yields CAWRNIGAYGYTF.

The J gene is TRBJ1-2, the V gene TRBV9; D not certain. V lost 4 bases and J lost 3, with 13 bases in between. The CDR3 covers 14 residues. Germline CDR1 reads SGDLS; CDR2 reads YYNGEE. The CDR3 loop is CASSLGRLYYGYTF. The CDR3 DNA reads TGTGCCAGCAGCCTTGGGAGGTTGTACTATGGCTACACCTTC.

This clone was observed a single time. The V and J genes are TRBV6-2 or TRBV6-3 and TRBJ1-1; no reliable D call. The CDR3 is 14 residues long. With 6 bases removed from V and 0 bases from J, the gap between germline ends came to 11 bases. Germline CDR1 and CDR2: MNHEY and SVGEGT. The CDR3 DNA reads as TGTGCCAGCAGACCTGTATACATGAACACTGAAGCTTTCTTT. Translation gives CASRPVYMNTEAFF.

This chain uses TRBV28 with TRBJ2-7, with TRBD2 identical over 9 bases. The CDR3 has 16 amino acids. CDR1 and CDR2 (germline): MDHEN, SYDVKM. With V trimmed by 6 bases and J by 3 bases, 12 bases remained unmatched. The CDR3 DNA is TGTGCCAGCAGCACTCCCCGGACTAGCGACGACTACGAGCAGTACTTC. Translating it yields CASSTPRTSDDYEQYF.

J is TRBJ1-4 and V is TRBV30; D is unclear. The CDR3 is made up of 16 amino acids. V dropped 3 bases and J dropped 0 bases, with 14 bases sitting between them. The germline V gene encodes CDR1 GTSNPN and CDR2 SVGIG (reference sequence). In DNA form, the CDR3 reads TGTGCCTGGAGCGGGGATTATGGGGCAACTAATGAAAAACTGTTTTTT. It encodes CAWSGDYGATNEKLFF.

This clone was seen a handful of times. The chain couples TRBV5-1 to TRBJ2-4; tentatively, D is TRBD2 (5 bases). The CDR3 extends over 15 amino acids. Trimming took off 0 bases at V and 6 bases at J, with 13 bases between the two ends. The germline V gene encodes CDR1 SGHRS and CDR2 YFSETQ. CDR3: CASSLVVGEGNIQYF. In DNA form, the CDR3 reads TGCGCCAGCAGCTTGGTAGTGGGAGAGGGAAACATTCAGTACTTC.

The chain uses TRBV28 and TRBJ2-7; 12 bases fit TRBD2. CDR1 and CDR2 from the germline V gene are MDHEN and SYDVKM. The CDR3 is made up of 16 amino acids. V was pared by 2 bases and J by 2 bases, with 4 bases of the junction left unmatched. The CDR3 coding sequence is TGTGCCAGCAGTTTACGACTAGCGGGAGTAACCTACGAGCAGTACTTC. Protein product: CASSLRLAGVTYEQYF.

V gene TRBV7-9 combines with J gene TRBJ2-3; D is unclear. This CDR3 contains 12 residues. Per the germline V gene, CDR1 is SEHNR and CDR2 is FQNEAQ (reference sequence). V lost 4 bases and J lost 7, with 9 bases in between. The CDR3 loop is CASSYTTNTQYF. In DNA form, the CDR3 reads TGTGCCAGCAGCTACACAACAAATACGCAGTATTTT.

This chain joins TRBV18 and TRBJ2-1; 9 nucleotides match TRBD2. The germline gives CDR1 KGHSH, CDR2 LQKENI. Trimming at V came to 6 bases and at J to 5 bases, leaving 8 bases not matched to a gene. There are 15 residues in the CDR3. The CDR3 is CASSPSQRGDNEQFF. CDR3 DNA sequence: TGTGCCAGCTCCCCATCGCAGCGGGGGGACAATGAGCAGTTCTTC.

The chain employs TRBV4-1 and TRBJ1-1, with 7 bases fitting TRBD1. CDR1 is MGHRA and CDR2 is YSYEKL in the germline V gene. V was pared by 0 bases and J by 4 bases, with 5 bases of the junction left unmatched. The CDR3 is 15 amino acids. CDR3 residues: CASSQDVQGGTEAFF. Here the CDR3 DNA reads TGCGCCAGCAGCCAAGATGTTCAGGGGGGCACTGAAGCTTTCTTT.

The CDR3 loop reads CASSLTSAATQYF. The CDR3 DNA follows: TGTGCCAGCAGTTTGACCTCCGCGGCGACCCAGTACTTC. The rearrangement joins TRBV12-3 or TRBV12-4 to TRBJ2-5, with D unresolved. There are 13 residues in the CDR3. The germline V and J ends were trimmed by 3 bases and 7 bases, with 12 bases remaining between them.

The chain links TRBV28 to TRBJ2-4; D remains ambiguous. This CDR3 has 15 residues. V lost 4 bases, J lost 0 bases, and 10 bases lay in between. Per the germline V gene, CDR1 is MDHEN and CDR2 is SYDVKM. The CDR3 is CASSSAGLAKNIQYF. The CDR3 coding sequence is TGTGCCAGCAGTTCCGCAGGATTAGCCAAAAACATTCAGTACTTC.

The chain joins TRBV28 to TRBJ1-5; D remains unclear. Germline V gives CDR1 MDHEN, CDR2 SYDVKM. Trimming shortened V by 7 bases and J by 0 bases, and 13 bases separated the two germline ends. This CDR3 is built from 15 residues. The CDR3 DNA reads TGTGCCAGCACCCAAATTGACAATAGCAATCAGCCCCAGCATTTT. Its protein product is CASTQIDNSNQPQHF. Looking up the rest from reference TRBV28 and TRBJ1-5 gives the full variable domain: DVKVTQSSRYLVKRTGEKVFLECVQDMDHENMFWYRQDPGLGLRLIYFSYDVKMKEKGDIPEGYSVSREKKERFSLILESASTNQTSMYLCASTQIDNSNQPQHFGDGTRLSIL.

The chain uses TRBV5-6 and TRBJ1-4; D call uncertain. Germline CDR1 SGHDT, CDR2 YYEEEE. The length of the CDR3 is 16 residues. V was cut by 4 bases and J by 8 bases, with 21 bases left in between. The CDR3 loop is CASSPTRGGLWEKLFF. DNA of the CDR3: TGTGCCAGCAGCCCAACTCGTGGCGGACTCTGGGAAAAACTGTTTTTT.